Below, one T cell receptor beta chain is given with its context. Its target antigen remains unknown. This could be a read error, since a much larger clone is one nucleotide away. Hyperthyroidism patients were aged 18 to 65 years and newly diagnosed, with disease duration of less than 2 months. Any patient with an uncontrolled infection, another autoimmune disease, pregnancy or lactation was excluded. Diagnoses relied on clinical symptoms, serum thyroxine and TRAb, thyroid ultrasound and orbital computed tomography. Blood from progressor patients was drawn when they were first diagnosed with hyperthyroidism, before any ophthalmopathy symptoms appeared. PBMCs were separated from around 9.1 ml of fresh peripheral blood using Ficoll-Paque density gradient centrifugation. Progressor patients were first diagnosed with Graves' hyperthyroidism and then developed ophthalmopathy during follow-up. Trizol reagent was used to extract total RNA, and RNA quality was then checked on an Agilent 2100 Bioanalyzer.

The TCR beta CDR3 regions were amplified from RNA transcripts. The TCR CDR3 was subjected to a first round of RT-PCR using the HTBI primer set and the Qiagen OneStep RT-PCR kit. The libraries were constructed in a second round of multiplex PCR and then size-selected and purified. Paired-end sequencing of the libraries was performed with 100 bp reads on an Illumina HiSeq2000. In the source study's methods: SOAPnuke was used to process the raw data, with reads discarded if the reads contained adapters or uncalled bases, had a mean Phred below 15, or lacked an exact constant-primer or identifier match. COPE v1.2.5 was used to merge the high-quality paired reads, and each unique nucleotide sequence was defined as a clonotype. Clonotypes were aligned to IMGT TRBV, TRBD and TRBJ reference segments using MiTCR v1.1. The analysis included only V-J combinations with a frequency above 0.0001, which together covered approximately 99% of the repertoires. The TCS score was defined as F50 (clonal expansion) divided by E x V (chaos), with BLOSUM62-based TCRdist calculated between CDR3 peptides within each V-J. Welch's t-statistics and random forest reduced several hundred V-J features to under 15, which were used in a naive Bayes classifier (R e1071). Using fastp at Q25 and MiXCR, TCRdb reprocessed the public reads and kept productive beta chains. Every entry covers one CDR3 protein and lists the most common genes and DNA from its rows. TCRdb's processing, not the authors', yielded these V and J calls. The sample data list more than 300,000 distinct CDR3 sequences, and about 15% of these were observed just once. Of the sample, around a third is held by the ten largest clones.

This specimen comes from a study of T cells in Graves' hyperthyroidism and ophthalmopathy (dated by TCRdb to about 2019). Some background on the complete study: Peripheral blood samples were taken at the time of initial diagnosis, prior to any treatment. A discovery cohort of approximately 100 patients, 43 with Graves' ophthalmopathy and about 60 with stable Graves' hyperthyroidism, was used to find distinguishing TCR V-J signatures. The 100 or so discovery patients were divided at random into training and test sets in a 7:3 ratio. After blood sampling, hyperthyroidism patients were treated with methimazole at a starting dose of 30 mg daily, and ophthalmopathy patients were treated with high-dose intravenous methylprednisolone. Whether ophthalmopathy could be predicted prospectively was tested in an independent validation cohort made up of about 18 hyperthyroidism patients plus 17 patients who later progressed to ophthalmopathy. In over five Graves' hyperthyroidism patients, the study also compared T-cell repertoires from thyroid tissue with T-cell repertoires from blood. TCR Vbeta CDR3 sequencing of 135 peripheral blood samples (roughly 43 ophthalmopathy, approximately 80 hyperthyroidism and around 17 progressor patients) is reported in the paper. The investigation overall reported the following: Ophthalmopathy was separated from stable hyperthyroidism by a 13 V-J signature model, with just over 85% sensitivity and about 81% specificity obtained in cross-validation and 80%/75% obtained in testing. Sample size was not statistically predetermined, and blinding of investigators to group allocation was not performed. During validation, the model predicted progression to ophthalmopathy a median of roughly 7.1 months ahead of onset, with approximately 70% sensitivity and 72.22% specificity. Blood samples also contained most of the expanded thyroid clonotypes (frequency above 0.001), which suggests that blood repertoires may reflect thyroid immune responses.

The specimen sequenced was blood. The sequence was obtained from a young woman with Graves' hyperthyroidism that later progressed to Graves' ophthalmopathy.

The DNA sequence follows: TGTGTCAGCAGCCCTCTCGGACTAGCGGGAGGATACACCGGGGAGCTGTTTTTT. This is translated as CVSSPLGLAGGYTGELFF. Recombination joined TRBV6-1 with TRBJ2-2, with 14 bases aligning to TRBD2. From the germline V gene, CDR1 is MNHNS and CDR2 is SASEGT. Reading from cysteine to phenylalanine, the CDR3 counts 18 amino acids. The kept DNA is CDR3 alone, 54 bases in frame from the first base.